This TCR beta chain derives from a study of tumor-infiltrating lymphocytes in primary liver carcinoma. The germline V gene has CDR1 MNHNS and CDR2 SASEGT. The CDR3 runs to 11 residues. V dropped 4 bases and J dropped 7 bases, with 7 bases sitting between them. Production of TCR beta cDNA used 500 ng total RNA together with a constant-region primer. Slightly modified ARM-PCR served as the procedure for the TCR beta libraries. These libraries came from three rounds of nested multiplex PCR. Running roughly 10 cycles apiece, the first two PCR rounds relied on TRBV1-TRBV30 forward primers together with a C-beta reverse primer. TCRdb called the multiplex PCR reads again in MiXCR, with one record for every CDR3 protein. The data show approximately 330,000 distinct CDR3 sequences, almost 65% seen once. Details on this clonotype: As yet, its antigen is unknown. A single base separates this from a much larger clone, so it may be a read error. It is likely a read error, because the conserved phenylalanine at the end of the CDR3 is missing.

Germline DNA was also extracted, with blood RNA taken from unsorted whole blood. Study-wide points: Each sample was bulk and unsorted; consequently, CD4+ and CD8+ repertoires were not compared. Less overlap was seen in tumor-adjacent and tumor-blood pairs than in tumor region pairs.

Material for sequencing was peripheral blood. This rearrangement joins TRBV6-1 to TRBJ1-1; D not resolved. The receptor was isolated from a man in his forties or fifties with primary liver carcinoma and hepatitis B virus infection. CDR3: CASSGELEAFS. The CDR3 bases are TGTGCCAGCAGTGGAGAGCTTGAAGCTTTCTCT.